These 25 T cell receptor beta chains were all obtained from the same sample, sequenced in a study of T cells after yellow fever vaccination. In TCRdb, the 5' RACE reads were re-called with MiXCR into one record per CDR3 protein. The profile shows 200,000 to 250,000 distinct CDR3 sequences, under 3.5% of them singletons. The sequencing here drew on CD4+ T cells sorted from PBMCs, taken 10 days after the yellow fever booster vaccination. The origin of the receptors is a man aged 18 to 30 who received the YFV17D yellow fever vaccine.

This chain joins TRBV20-1 and TRBJ1-5; D is uncertain. Trimming took 0 bases from V and 1 from J, leaving 13 bases between them. This CDR3 is built from 16 residues. The germline gives CDR1 DFQATT, CDR2 SNEGSKA (reference sequence). CDR3: CSARDEGRDSNQPQHF. In DNA form, the CDR3 reads TGCAGTGCTAGAGATGAAGGACGTGACAGCAATCAGCCCCAGCATTTT.

This clonotype has at least ten counts. The chain carries TRBV28 and TRBJ2-7; D not resolved. The germline CDR1 and CDR2 sequences are MDHEN and SYDVKM. Trimming removed 8 bases from V and 4 bases from J, with 6 bases in between. The CDR3 is 10 amino acids. CDR3 coding DNA: TGTGCCAGCGGAACATACGAGCAGTACGTC. Protein: CASGTYEQYV.

This clonotype was found many times. V usage is TRBV24-1 and J usage is TRBJ2-3, with 9 bases lining up with TRBD1. CDR3 length equals 15 residues. The V gene's germline CDR1 is KGHDR and CDR2 SFDVKD. Trimming removed 3 bases from V and 5 bases from J; junction bases left unmatched: 5. The CDR3 here is CATSDPGQGIDTQYF. The CDR3 region has the DNA TGTGCCACCAGTGATCCTGGACAGGGGATAGATACGCAGTATTTT.

V gene TRBV2 combines with J gene TRBJ1-3; D not resolved. Looked up from germline, CDR1 is SNHLY and CDR2 is FYNNEI. The ends were cut back, 10 bases at V and 0 bases at J, with 13 bases in the middle. The length of the CDR3 is 14 residues. In nucleotides, the CDR3 is TGTGCCACTCGCCGAGAGAGCTCTGGAAACACCATATATTTT. The encoded protein is CATRRESSGNTIYF.

This clonotype was observed many times. In nucleotides, the CDR3 is TGCGCCAGCAGCTCACTAGCGGGGGAAGATACGCAGTATTTT. Translated, it gives CASSSLAGEDTQYF. The V gene is TRBV5-1, the J gene TRBJ2-3, with 11 bases identical to TRBD2. The V gene's germline CDR1 is SGHRS and CDR2 YFSETQ. The CDR3 sequence is 14 residues long. The ends lost 3 bases at V and 5 bases at J; junction bases unmatched: 2.

In its sample, this clonotype was seen a few times. The chain joins TRBV7-2 to TRBJ1-5, with D unclear. CDR1 and CDR2 (germline): SGHTA, FQGNSA. Trimming stripped 1 base from V and 0 bases from J, with 7 bases between. This CDR3 contains 15 residues. DNA of the CDR3: TGTGCCAGCAGCTTAGTGGGGTTTAGCAATCAGCCCCAGCATTTT. As protein: CASSLVGFSNQPQHF.

Many counts were recorded for this clonotype. The V and J genes are TRBV5-1 and TRBJ2-3; D remains unclear. The germline V gene has CDR1 SGHRS and CDR2 YFSETQ. The CDR3 length is 14 residues. Trimming removed 7 bases at V and 6 bases at J, with 18 bases between. The CDR3 here is CASCLLSPRDTQYF. The CDR3 DNA sequence: TGCGCCAGCTGCCTACTTAGCCCGAGGGATACGCAGTATTTT.

This clonotype showed up many times. The chain uses TRBV9 and TRBJ2-1, with a weak D call TRBD2 (5 bases). The germline V gene has CDR1 SGDLS and CDR2 YYNGEE. Trimming left V 2 bases short and J 2 bases short, with 20 bases between. CDR3 size: 18 residues. Here the CDR3 reads CASSVGLARALTYNEQFF. The CDR3 DNA sequence: TGTGCCAGCAGCGTTGGGCTAGCTCGGGCTCTGACCTACAATGAGCAGTTCTTC.

A few counts support this clonotype. This chain links TRBV5-1 with TRBJ2-5; the D is unclear. V lost 2 bases and J 5 bases, leaving 10 bases between the germline ends. Germline V gene data show CDR1 as SGHRS and CDR2 as YFSETQ. This CDR3 is 13 amino acids long. CDR3 sequence (DNA): TGCGCCAGCAGCTTATCTACGGAGGAGACCCAGTACTTC. Residues: CASSLSTEETQYF.

This clonotype was recorded at least ten times. The chain has TRBV11-2 and TRBJ1-1; 7 nucleotides align to TRBD1. Per the germline V gene, CDR1 is SGHAT and CDR2 is FQNNGV. CDR3 length equals 13 residues. The J segment lost 8 bases and the V segment lost 1 base, leaving 4 bases of the junction unmatched. Here the CDR3 DNA reads TGTGCCAGCAGCTTAGGATTGACAGGGGAAGCTTTCTTT. Amino acids: CASSLGLTGEAFF.

In this sample, this clonotype turned up many times. The chain combines TRBV5-1 with TRBJ1-6; TRBD1 matches 10 bases. Germline values: CDR1 SGHRS, CDR2 YFSETQ. The CDR3 consists of 15 residues. Trimming took 0 bases from V and 9 from J; bases not matched to a gene: 3. CDR3 bases: TGCGCCAGCAGCTTGGAAGGGACAGGGGTTTCACCCCTCCACTTT. Translation gives CASSLEGTGVSPLHF.

This clonotype appeared many times. This chain joins TRBV12-3 or TRBV12-4 and TRBJ1-2, with 8 nucleotides matching TRBD1. The length of the CDR3 is 13 residues. J was trimmed by 6 bases and V by 5 bases; bases with no gene match: 5. The CDR3 nucleotides are TGTGCCAGCAGTCCGGACAGGGTTAATGGCTACACCTTC. Translation: CASSPDRVNGYTF.

In this sample, this clonotype turned up many times. V gene TRBV20-1 combines with J gene TRBJ1-1; D call uncertain. V was cut by 0 bases and J by 0 bases, with 8 bases left in between. The germline CDR1 and CDR2 sequences are DFQATT and SNEGSKA (reference sequence). This CDR3 has 14 residues. In DNA, the CDR3 is TGCAGTGCTAGAGATCCCGGTTTGAACACTGAAGCTTTCTTT. Translation: CSARDPGLNTEAFF.

CDR3 sequence (DNA): TGCAGTGCTAGCGGGGACTCCTACGAGCAGTACTTC. Amino acid sequence: CSASGDSYEQYF. The rearrangement uses TRBV20-1 and TRBJ2-7; TRBD2 is a possible D gene (5 bases). Trimming cost V 3 bases and J 0 bases, with 6 bases left between them. Germline CDR1 and CDR2: DFQATT and SNEGSKA (reference sequence). The CDR3 totals 12 residues.

This clonotype was detected ten times or more. The V call is TRBV5-1, the J call TRBJ2-3, with D perhaps TRBD1 (5 bases). This CDR3 comprises 14 residues. Trimming removed 4 bases from V and 4 bases from J, with 13 bases in between. Germline CDR1 reads SGHRS; CDR2 reads YFSETQ. This chain's CDR3 is CASSPSGYADTQYF. CDR3 in DNA: TGCGCCAGCAGCCCCTCAGGGTACGCAGATACGCAGTATTTT.

This clonotype was seen only a few times. The rearrangement links TRBV3-1 to TRBJ2-3, with unresolved D. Germline V gene data show CDR1 as LGHDT and CDR2 as YNNKEL (reference sequence). The CDR3 consists of 16 residues. Trimming pared 5 bases from V and 2 bases from J, leaving 17 bases between. The CDR3 region is CASSYHRAPLTDTQYF. CDR3 in DNA: TGTGCCAGCAGCTACCACCGGGCTCCTCTCACAGATACGCAGTATTTT.

This chain's CDR3 is CASTPGTGGIYGYTF. The CDR3, as DNA: TGTGCCAGCACCCCCGGGACAGGGGGTATCTATGGCTACACCTTC. V usage is TRBV6-5 and J usage is TRBJ1-2, with 11 bases matching TRBD1. V shed 7 bases, J shed 4 bases, and the junction held 8 bases outside the gene matches. Germline V gene data show CDR1 as MNHEY and CDR2 as SVGAGI. The CDR3 contains 15 residues.

The sample holds a few counts of this clonotype. V usage is TRBV28 and J usage is TRBJ2-4; 8 bases are shared with TRBD2. The CDR3 is made up of 18 amino acids. The V gene end was trimmed by 5 bases and the J gene end by 1 base; junction bases not matched to a gene: 13. From germline, CDR1 is MDHEN and CDR2 SYDVKM. This chain's CDR3 is CASSMPGLGVLAKNIQYF. CDR3 DNA: TGTGCCAGCAGTATGCCGGGACTAGGGGTTCTGGCCAAAAACATTCAGTACTTC.

The chain uses TRBV18 and TRBJ1-6; 11 bases map to TRBD1. The CDR3 runs to 14 residues. The V gene end was trimmed by 6 bases and the J gene end by 9 bases; junction bases not matched to a gene: 4. CDR1 is KGHSH and CDR2 is LQKENI in the germline V gene. The CDR3: CASSPGQGVSPLHF. CDR3 sequence (DNA): TGTGCCAGCTCGCCGGGACAGGGGGTTTCACCCCTCCACTTT. The variable domain in full, completed from reference TRBV18 and TRBJ1-6, reads NAGVMQNPRHLVRRRGQEARLRCSPMKGHSHVYWYRQLPEEGLKFMVYLQKENIIDESGMPKERFSAEFPKEGPSILRIQQVVRGDSAAYFCASSPGQGVSPLHFGNGTRLTVT.

This clonotype was recorded a few times. V gene TRBV4-3 combines with J gene TRBJ1-1; TRBD1 matches 9 bases. CDR1 is LGHNA, CDR2 YSLEER, per germline. V shed 1 base, J shed 9 bases, and the junction held 15 bases outside the gene matches. The CDR3 spans 17 residues. As DNA, the CDR3 is TGCGCCAGCAGCCAAGGGGGACCGGGACAGGGAACCCAAAAAGCTTTCTTT. Encoded protein: CASSQGGPGQGTQKAFF.

This clonotype was recorded many times. V usage is TRBV5-1 and J usage is TRBJ2-4, with D possibly TRBD1 on 5 matching bases. CDR1 and CDR2 (germline): SGHRS, YFSETQ. V lost 3 bases and J 2 bases, leaving 12 bases between the germline ends. This CDR3 region has 15 residues. CDR3 nucleotides: TGCGCCAGCAGCTGGACACAAGGATCCAAAAACATTCAGTACTTC. Translation gives CASSWTQGSKNIQYF.

The CDR3 reads CASSQGQAYTGELFF. In DNA, the CDR3 is TGTGCCAGCTCACAAGGACAGGCGTACACCGGGGAGCTGTTTTTT. V is TRBV18 and J is TRBJ2-2, with 7 nucleotides matching TRBD1. Germline V gives CDR1 KGHSH, CDR2 LQKENI. The CDR3 length is 15 residues. V was clipped by 4 bases and J by 3 bases; unmatched bases: 5.

In its sample, this clonotype was seen many times. The V and J genes are TRBV10-3 and TRBJ2-6; 7 bases match TRBD1. J gave up 0 bases and V 2 bases, and 13 bases lay outside the gene matches. Germline CDR1 and CDR2: ENHRY and SYGVKD. CDR3 length: 20 residues. CDR3: CAISEVLWQGVYSGANVLTF. For the CDR3, the DNA is TGTGCCATCAGTGAGGTCCTGTGGCAGGGGGTGTACTCTGGGGCCAACGTCCTGACTTTC.

This clonotype was seen a handful of times. Just one base apart from a much larger clone, this may be a read error. The chain joins TRBV6-1 to TRBJ2-5; D gene ambiguous. Germline values: CDR1 MNHNS, CDR2 SASEGT. The germline V and J ends were trimmed by 6 bases and 5 bases, with 4 bases remaining between them. The CDR3 has 10 residues. CDR3 nucleotides: TGTGCCAGCAGCCACGAGACCCAGTACTTC. Its translation: CASSHETQYF.

This clonotype was seen many times. V gene TRBV7-2 combines with J gene TRBJ1-5; D might be TRBD1 (6 bases). Trimming shortened V by 3 bases and J by 0 bases, and 12 bases separated the two germline ends. This CDR3 has 16 residues. Germline CDR1 SGHTA, CDR2 FQGNSA. The CDR3 region is CASSFGGGRSNQPQHF. CDR3 in DNA: TGTGCCAGCAGCTTCGGAGGGGGGCGTAGCAATCAGCCCCAGCATTTT. Using reference TRBV7-2 and TRBJ1-5 for the parts outside the CDR3, the full variable domain is GAGVSQSPSNKVTEKGKDVELRCDPISGHTALYWYRQSLGQGLEFLIYFQGNSAPDKSGLPSDRFSAERTGGSVSTLTIQRTQQEDSAVYLCASSFGGGRSNQPQHFGDGTRLSIL.